One and the same sample provided the 26 T cell receptor beta chains below, sequenced in a study of blood T cell repertoires in COVID-19. Profiling relied on immunoSEQ multiplex PCR, and the TCRdb table lists in-frame clones only, not all of them. The sample includes about 300,000 clones, approximately 84% of them seen just once. Sequences were obtained from peripheral blood. These receptors were collected from a human donor with COVID-19, enrolled during active disease. The donor label of this sample is uncertain.

J is TRBJ1-6 and V is TRBV2; D remains unclear. Germline V gene lookup returns CDR1 SNHLY and CDR2 FYNNEI. With 3 bases removed from V and 9 bases from J, the gap between germline ends came to 9 bases. The CDR3 is 13 amino acids. The CDR3 loop reads CASSERSRSPLHF. For the CDR3, the DNA is TGTGCCAGCAGTGAGAGGTCCCGTTCACCCCTCCACTTT.

This chain uses TRBV7-2 with TRBJ2-1, with D uncertain. Deletions cut 6 bases from V and 9 bases from J, with 9 bases between. Germline V gene lookup returns CDR1 SGHTA and CDR2 FQGNSA. CDR3 length: 11 amino acids. CDR3 sequence: CASSTVSEQFF. The CDR3 nucleotides are TGTGCCAGCAGTACGGTTAGTGAGCAGTTCTTC.

This chain uses TRBV29-1 with TRBJ2-4, with D unresolved. The CDR3 has 13 amino acids. CDR1 SQVTM and CDR2 ANQGSEA come from the germline V gene. With 7 bases removed from V and 0 bases from J, the gap between germline ends came to 10 bases. This CDR3 reads CSGIVLAKNIQYF. CDR3 coding DNA: TGCAGCGGTATAGTTCTAGCCAAAAACATTCAGTACTTC.

J is TRBJ2-3 and V is TRBV4-1; tentative D call: TRBD2 (5 bases). The CDR3 is made up of 16 amino acids. Germline assignment: CDR1 MGHRA and CDR2 YSYEKL. Trimming took off 0 bases at V and 2 bases at J, with 12 bases between the two ends. DNA of the CDR3: TGCGCCAGCAGCCAAGAGGGCGGGTTAGTCACAGATACGCAGTATTTT. Encoded protein: CASSQEGGLVTDTQYF.

The chain joins TRBV15 to TRBJ1-5, with a weak D call TRBD1 (6 bases). CDR1 and CDR2 (germline): LNHNV, YYDKDF (reference sequence). This CDR3 is built from 13 residues. V lost 3 bases to trimming and J lost 9 bases, with 12 bases between them. The CDR3 protein is CATSSRGFGPQHF. CDR3 nucleotide sequence: TGTGCCACCAGCAGCAGGGGTTTTGGGCCCCAGCATTTT.

The V gene is TRBV7-9, the J gene TRBJ1-5, with 7 bases aligning to TRBD1. CDR1 and CDR2 from the germline V gene are SEHNR and FQNEAQ (reference sequence). Trimming took 5 bases from V and 6 from J; bases not matched to a gene: 4. The CDR3 sequence is 13 residues long. The CDR3 DNA is TGTGCCAGCAGCGCGACAGGGTTTCAGCCCCAGCATTTT. As protein: CASSATGFQPQHF.

The chain combines TRBV19 with TRBJ2-7, with D possibly matching TRBD2 (6 bases). The CDR3 is 15 amino acids. V lost 1 base and J lost 2, with 12 bases in between. Germline V CDR1 and CDR2: LNHDA, SQIVND (reference sequence). The DNA for the CDR3 is TGTGCCAGTAGTATAGGATCCAGCGGGCCCTACGAGCAGTACTTC. The encoded protein is CASSIGSSGPYEQYF. The full variable domain, rest sourced from reference TRBV19 and TRBJ2-7, is DGGITQSPKYLFRKEGQNVTLSCEQNLNHDAMYWYRQDPGQGLRLIYYSQIVNDFQKGDIAEGYSVSREKKESFPLTVTSAQKNPTAFYLCASSIGSSGPYEQYFGPGTRLTVT.

The CDR3 DNA reads TGCGCCAGCAGCACCCGGGACAGGGGGCCCAGCGGCTACACCTTC. Its protein product is CASSTRDRGPSGYTF. This sequence joins TRBV5-1 and TRBJ1-2; the match to TRBD1 covers 12 bases. CDR3 length: 15 amino acids. V lost 4 bases to trimming and J lost 8 bases; unmatched junction nucleotides: 9. Germline CDR1 SGHRS, CDR2 YFSETQ.

The chain carries TRBV4-1 and TRBJ2-5, with TRBD2 identical over 9 bases. This CDR3 has 16 amino acids. After removal of 2 bases from V and 0 bases from J, the junction contained 4 bases not matched to a gene. The V gene's germline CDR1 is MGHRA and CDR2 YSYEKL. CDR3 in DNA: TGCGCCAGCAGCCAATTCCGGACTAGCGACCAAGAGACCCAGTACTTC. Its protein product is CASSQFRTSDQETQYF.

This chain links TRBV7-2 with TRBJ2-3; 9 bases are shared with TRBD2. Trimming at V came to 4 bases and at J to 2 bases, leaving 4 bases not matched to a gene. The CDR3 runs to 15 residues. The germline CDR1 and CDR2 sequences are SGHTA and FQGNSA. CDR3 bases: TGTGCCAGCAGCTCGGTAGCGGGAGTCACAGATACGCAGTATTTT. Amino acid sequence: CASSSVAGVTDTQYF.

This clone was seen a single time. V usage is TRBV12-2 and J usage is TRBJ2-7; the table assigns TRBD1, which was not confirmed against the DNA. TRBV12-2 is an annotated pseudogene. The CDR3 is 17 amino acids. As DNA, the CDR3 is TGTGCAAGTCGCTTAGTTGGTGGGCCCGTACTCTCCTACGAGCAGTACTTC. This codes for CASRLVGGPVLSYEQYF.

The chain recombines TRBV4-1 with TRBJ2-2, with 8 bases aligning to TRBD2. The CDR3 has 16 residues. With V trimmed by 1 base and J by 8 bases, 9 bases remained unmatched. CDR1 and CDR2 from the germline V gene are MGHRA and YSYEKL. As DNA, the CDR3 is TGCGCCAGCAGCCAAGGCCAGGGGACTAGAGGGGGGGAGCTGTTTTTT. Its protein product is CASSQGQGTRGGELFF.

The chain links TRBV30 to TRBJ2-3; 7 nucleotides line up with TRBD2. Germline V gives CDR1 GTSNPN, CDR2 SVGIG (reference sequence). The CDR3 consists of 15 residues. Losses at the gene ends were 1 base for V and 10 bases for J; bases not matched to a gene: 14. CDR3 sequence reads: CAWSEGGNKENPQYF. The CDR3 nucleotides read TGTGCCTGGAGTGAGGGAGGGAATAAGGAAAATCCGCAGTATTTT.

V gene TRBV7-2 combines with J gene TRBJ2-7; 9 bases are shared with TRBD1. This CDR3 region has 14 residues. Losses at the gene ends were 5 bases for V and 2 bases for J; bases not matched to a gene: 4. From germline, CDR1 is SGHTA and CDR2 FQGNSA. CDR3: CASSPGQGTYEQYF. Here the CDR3 DNA reads TGTGCCAGCAGCCCGGGACAGGGAACCTACGAGCAGTACTTC.

The V and J genes are TRBV5-6 and TRBJ1-5, with D possibly TRBD1 on 5 matching bases. Trimming took off 0 bases at V and 9 bases at J, with 22 bases between the two ends. The V gene's germline CDR1 is SGHDT and CDR2 YYEEEE. This CDR3 region has 17 residues. In DNA, the CDR3 is TGTGCCAGCAGCTTGGCGGGGGAGACCGAGAGTTTGCCGCCCCAGCATTTT. Encoded protein: CASSLAGETESLPPQHF.

The rearrangement uses TRBV29-1 and TRBJ1-2, with 8 bases fitting TRBD1. Germline CDR1 reads SQVTM; CDR2 reads ANQGSEA. With V trimmed by 6 bases and J by 8 bases, 8 bases remained unmatched. This CDR3 has 12 residues. CDR3 amino acids: CSVARTGLGYTF. The DNA for the CDR3 is TGCAGCGTAGCCCGGACAGGGTTAGGCTACACCTTC.

The V gene is TRBV21-1, the J gene TRBJ2-2; TRBD1, the D gene given by the table, was not confirmed from the DNA. TRBV21-1 is termed a pseudogene. The CDR3 is made up of 16 amino acids. The CDR3 coding sequence is TGTGCCAACAGGGACACTTGGTCCAGCCCCACCGGGGAGCTGTTTTTT. Its protein product is CANRDTWSSPTGELFF.

The V and J genes are TRBV7-2 and TRBJ2-1, with D perhaps matching TRBD2 (5 bases). CDR1 is SGHTA, CDR2 FQGNSA, per germline. This CDR3 has 12 amino acids. V dropped 4 bases and J dropped 13 bases, with 14 bases sitting between them. The CDR3 here is CASSSWTANQFF. The CDR3 DNA sequence: TGTGCCAGCAGCTCTTGGACTGCTAATCAGTTCTTC. The whole variable domain, filled in from reference TRBV7-2 and TRBJ2-1, reads GAGVSQSPSNKVTEKGKDVELRCDPISGHTALYWYRQSLGQGLEFLIYFQGNSAPDKSGLPSDRFSAERTGGSVSTLTIQRTQQEDSAVYLCASSSWTANQFFGPGTRLTVL.

V usage is TRBV2 and J usage is TRBJ2-1; D call uncertain. Germline-derived CDR1 and CDR2 are SNHLY and FYNNEI. V shed 6 bases and J shed 5 bases, with 17 bases lying between them. This CDR3 region has 15 residues. The DNA of the CDR3 is TGTGCCAGCAGGGCTGGCTCACCTCCCAACAATGAGCAGTTCTTC. This codes for CASRAGSPPNNEQFF. The entire variable domain, with the rest obtained from reference TRBV2 and TRBJ2-1, is as follows: EPEVTQTPSHQVTQMGQEVILRCVPISNHLYFYWYRQILGQKVEFLVSFYNNEISEKSEIFDDQFSVERPDGSNFTLKIRSTKLEDSAMYFCASRAGSPPNNEQFFGPGTRLTVL.

About this clone itself: Other DNA sequences from this sample encode an identical CDR3 as well. The V and J genes are TRBV2 and TRBJ1-5; maybe TRBD1 (6 bases). Trimming left V 6 bases short and J 3 bases short, with 12 bases between. This CDR3 has 14 amino acids. Germline V gene data show CDR1 as SNHLY and CDR2 as FYNNEI. The CDR3 region is CASSEQGPNQPQHF. CDR3 DNA sequence: TGTGCCAGCAGCGAACAGGGTCCCAATCAGCCCCAGCATTTT.

V gene TRBV28 combines with J gene TRBJ2-1, with 9 bases aligning to TRBD2. The germline gives CDR1 MDHEN, CDR2 SYDVKM. Trimming took 2 bases from V and 4 from J; bases not matched to a gene: 6. This CDR3 is built from 16 residues. The CDR3 DNA follows: TGTGCCAGCAGTTTAGTTACGACTAGCGGATACAATGAGCAGTTCTTC. Amino acid sequence: CASSLVTTSGYNEQFF. The whole variable domain, filled in from reference TRBV28 and TRBJ2-1, reads DVKVTQSSRYLVKRTGEKVFLECVQDMDHENMFWYRQDPGLGLRLIYFSYDVKMKEKGDIPEGYSVSREKKERFSLILESASTNQTSMYLCASSLVTTSGYNEQFFGPGTRLTVL.

J is TRBJ1-1 and V is TRBV7-2; D is perhaps TRBD1 (6 bases). Germline V gene sequence: CDR1 SGHTA, CDR2 FQGNSA. CDR3 length: 16 residues. V was clipped by 2 bases and J by 1 base, with 14 bases between them. The CDR3 coding sequence is TGTGCCAGCAGCTTATTCCCGGCAGGGGAGAACACTGAAGCTTTCTTT. Translating it yields CASSLFPAGENTEAFF. Supplemented by reference TRBV7-2 and TRBJ1-1, the full variable domain reads GAGVSQSPSNKVTEKGKDVELRCDPISGHTALYWYRQSLGQGLEFLIYFQGNSAPDKSGLPSDRFSAERTGGSVSTLTIQRTQQEDSAVYLCASSLFPAGENTEAFFGQGTRLTVV.

The chain joins TRBV6-5 to TRBJ1-6, with 9 bases aligning to TRBD1. The germline gives CDR1 MNHEY, CDR2 SVGAGI. After removal of 6 bases from V and 9 bases from J, the junction contained 9 bases not matched to a gene. This CDR3 comprises 15 residues. DNA for the CDR3: TGTGCCAGCAGCATAGGACAGGGGTATCGTTCACCCCTCCACTTT. Translating it yields CASSIGQGYRSPLHF.

In DNA, the CDR3 is TGTGCCAGCAGCTTGGATCTAGCGGGAGCTGACGAGCAGTACTTC. This codes for CASSLDLAGADEQYF. The V and J genes are TRBV5-5 and TRBJ2-7; 10 bases are a match to TRBD2. The V and J ends lost 0 bases and 5 bases, in that order; junction bases with no gene match: 5. Germline-derived CDR1 and CDR2 are SGHKS and YYEKEE (reference sequence). This CDR3 region has 15 residues.

The J gene is TRBJ2-7, the V gene TRBV28; a weak D match, TRBD2 (5 bases). The CDR3 is 14 residues long. Germline CDR1 is MDHEN and CDR2 is SYDVKM. V lost 2 bases and J 2 bases, leaving 10 bases between the germline ends. The CDR3 protein is CASSLSQRTYEQYF. The CDR3 DNA sequence: TGTGCCAGCAGTTTAAGTCAGCGGACCTACGAGCAGTACTTC.

The chain employs TRBV5-6 and TRBJ2-7; 7 bases align to TRBD2. The CDR3 has 16 amino acids. Germline trimming cut 1 base from V and 1 base from J; bases unmatched to any gene: 8. Germline CDR1 reads SGHDT; CDR2 reads YYEEEE. CDR3 DNA sequence: TGTGCCAGCAGCTTGTACGGCGGGAGCGGATCCTACGAGCAGTACTTC. Protein: CASSLYGGSGSYEQYF.